This TCR beta chain emerged from a study of cytomegalovirus exposure and HLA in healthy donors. Looking at the study overall: Researchers found that about four fifths of over 350 genotyped donors fell within the Caucasian-associated ancestry cluster.

Findings and limits, study-wide: TCR beta chain V- and J-gene trimming was linked, in a later analysis, to a missense variant in DCLRE1C. Later analysis found that TCR beta chains associated with HLA were more clonally expanded than other, equally common chains.

The length of the CDR3 is 15 residues. Germline V CDR1 and CDR2: LNHDA, SQIVND (reference sequence). The V end was cut by 1 base, the J end by 4 bases, with 11 bases between. About this clone: The target antigen is unknown.

PCR primers comprised 60 Vbeta and 13 Jbeta primers. The table came from immunoSEQ multiplex PCR; TCRdb's copy has only in-frame clones and leaves some out. The profile shows about 150,000 clones, roughly 66% of them singletons. This receptor was obtained from a woman aged 60-75 years in good health and CMV-seronegative. Specimen: PBMCs. The chain carries TRBV19 and TRBJ2-1; D is perhaps TRBD1 (5 bases). The CDR3 is CASSIVARQYNEQFF. CDR3 bases: TGTGCCAGTAGTATAGTTGCCAGACAGTACAATGAGCAGTTCTTC.